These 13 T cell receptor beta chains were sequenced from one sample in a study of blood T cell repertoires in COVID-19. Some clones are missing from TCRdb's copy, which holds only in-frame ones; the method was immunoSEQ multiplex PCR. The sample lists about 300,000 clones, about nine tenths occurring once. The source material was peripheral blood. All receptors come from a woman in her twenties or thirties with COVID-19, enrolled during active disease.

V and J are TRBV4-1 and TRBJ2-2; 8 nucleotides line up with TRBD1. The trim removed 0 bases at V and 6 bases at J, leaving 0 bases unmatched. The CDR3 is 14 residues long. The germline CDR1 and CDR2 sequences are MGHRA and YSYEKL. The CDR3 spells CASSQDRGPGELFF. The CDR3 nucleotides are TGCGCCAGCAGCCAAGACAGGGGGCCCGGGGAGCTGTTTTTT.

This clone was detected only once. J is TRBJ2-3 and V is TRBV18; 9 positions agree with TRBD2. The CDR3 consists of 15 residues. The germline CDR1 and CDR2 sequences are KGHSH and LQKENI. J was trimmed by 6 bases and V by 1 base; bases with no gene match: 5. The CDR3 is CASSPLIAGVDTQYF. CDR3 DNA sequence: TGTGCCAGCTCACCACTGATAGCGGGAGTGGATACGCAGTATTTT.

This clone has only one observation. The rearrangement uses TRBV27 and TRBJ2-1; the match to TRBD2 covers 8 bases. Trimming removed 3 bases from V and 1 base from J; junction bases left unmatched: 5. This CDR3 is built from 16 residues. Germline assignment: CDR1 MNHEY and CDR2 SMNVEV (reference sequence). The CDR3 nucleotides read TGTGCCAGCAGTTTCCTAGCGGGCGGGTCCTACAATGAGCAGTTCTTC. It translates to CASSFLAGGSYNEQFF.

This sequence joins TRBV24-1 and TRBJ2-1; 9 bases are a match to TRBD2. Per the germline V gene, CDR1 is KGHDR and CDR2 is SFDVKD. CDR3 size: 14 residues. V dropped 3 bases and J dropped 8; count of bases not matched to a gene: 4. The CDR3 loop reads CATSDPGTSHEQFF. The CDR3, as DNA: TGTGCCACCAGTGATCCCGGGACTAGCCATGAGCAGTTCTTC.

This chain's CDR3 is CASSIGLAGASNEQFF. As DNA, the CDR3 is TGTGCCAGTAGTATAGGGCTAGCGGGAGCTTCAAATGAGCAGTTCTTC. The V call is TRBV19, the J call TRBJ2-1; 10 bases align to TRBD2. V lost 1 base to trimming and J lost 7 bases; unmatched junction nucleotides: 7. Looked up from germline, CDR1 is LNHDA and CDR2 is SQIVND (reference sequence). The CDR3 totals 16 residues. Full variable domain (missing parts from reference TRBV19 and TRBJ2-1): DGGITQSPKYLFRKEGQNVTLSCEQNLNHDAMYWYRQDPGQGLRLIYYSQIVNDFQKGDIAEGYSVSREKKESFPLTVTSAQKNPTAFYLCASSIGLAGASNEQFFGPGTRLTVL.

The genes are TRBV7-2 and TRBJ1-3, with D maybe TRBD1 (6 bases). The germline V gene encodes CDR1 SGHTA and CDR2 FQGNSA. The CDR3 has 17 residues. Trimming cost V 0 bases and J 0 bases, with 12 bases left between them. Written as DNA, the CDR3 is TGTGCCAGCAGCTTAGCCCAAACAGGGATCTCTGGAAACACCATATATTTT. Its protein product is CASSLAQTGISGNTIYF. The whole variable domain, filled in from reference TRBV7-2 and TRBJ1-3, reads GAGVSQSPSNKVTEKGKDVELRCDPISGHTALYWYRQSLGQGLEFLIYFQGNSAPDKSGLPSDRFSAERTGGSVSTLTIQRTQQEDSAVYLCASSLAQTGISGNTIYFGEGSWLTVV.

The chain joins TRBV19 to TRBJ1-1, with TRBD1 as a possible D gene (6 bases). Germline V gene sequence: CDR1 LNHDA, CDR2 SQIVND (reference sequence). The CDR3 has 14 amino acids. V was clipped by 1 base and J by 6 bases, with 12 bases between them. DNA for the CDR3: TGTGCCAGTAGTATAGTGTACAGGGCCCCTGAAGCTTTCTTT. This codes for CASSIVYRAPEAFF.

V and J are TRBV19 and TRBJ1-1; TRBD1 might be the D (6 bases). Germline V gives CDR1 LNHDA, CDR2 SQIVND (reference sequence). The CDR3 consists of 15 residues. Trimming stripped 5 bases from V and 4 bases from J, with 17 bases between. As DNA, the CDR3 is TGTGCCAGTAGTTCGAGGGACAAAGGCTTCACTGAAGCTTTCTTT. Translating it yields CASSSRDKGFTEAFF.

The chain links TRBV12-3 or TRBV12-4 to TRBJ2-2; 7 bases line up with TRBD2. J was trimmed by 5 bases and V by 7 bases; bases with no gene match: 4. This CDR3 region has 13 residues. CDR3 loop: CASTPGGTGELFF. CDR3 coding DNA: TGTGCCAGCACCCCGGGGGGTACCGGGGAGCTGTTTTTT.

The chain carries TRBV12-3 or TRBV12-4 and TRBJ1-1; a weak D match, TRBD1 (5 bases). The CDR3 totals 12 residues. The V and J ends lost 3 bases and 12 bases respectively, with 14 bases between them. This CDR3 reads CASSFAGGRSFF. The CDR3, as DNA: TGTGCCAGCAGTTTCGCCGGGGGTAGGTCTTTCTTT.

The CDR3 DNA reads TGTGCCAGCAGCTTCCTAAAATTCAACGACAGACTGTCAGACACTGAAGCTTTCTTT. Translating it yields CASSFLKFNDRLSDTEAFF. The V call is TRBV5-6, the J call TRBJ1-1; weak D call: TRBD1 (5 bases). V dropped 2 bases and J dropped 3 bases, with 26 bases sitting between them. The CDR3 is 19 residues long. Germline V gives CDR1 SGHDT, CDR2 YYEEEE.

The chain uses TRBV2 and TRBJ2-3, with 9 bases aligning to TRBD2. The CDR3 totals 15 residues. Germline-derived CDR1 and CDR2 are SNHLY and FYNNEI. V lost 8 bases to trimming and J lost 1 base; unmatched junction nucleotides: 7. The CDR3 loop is CASVSKREGTDTQYF. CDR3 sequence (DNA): TGTGCCAGCGTTTCTAAGCGGGAGGGCACAGATACGCAGTATTTT.

The CDR3 spells CSGIRRDTYEQYF. The DNA for the CDR3 is TGCAGCGGAATACGACGAGACACCTACGAGCAGTACTTC. The chain couples TRBV29-1 to TRBJ2-7; no clear D. In germline, CDR1 is SQVTM, CDR2 ANQGSEA. Trimming took off 7 bases at V and 2 bases at J, with 15 bases between the two ends. The length of the CDR3 is 13 residues.